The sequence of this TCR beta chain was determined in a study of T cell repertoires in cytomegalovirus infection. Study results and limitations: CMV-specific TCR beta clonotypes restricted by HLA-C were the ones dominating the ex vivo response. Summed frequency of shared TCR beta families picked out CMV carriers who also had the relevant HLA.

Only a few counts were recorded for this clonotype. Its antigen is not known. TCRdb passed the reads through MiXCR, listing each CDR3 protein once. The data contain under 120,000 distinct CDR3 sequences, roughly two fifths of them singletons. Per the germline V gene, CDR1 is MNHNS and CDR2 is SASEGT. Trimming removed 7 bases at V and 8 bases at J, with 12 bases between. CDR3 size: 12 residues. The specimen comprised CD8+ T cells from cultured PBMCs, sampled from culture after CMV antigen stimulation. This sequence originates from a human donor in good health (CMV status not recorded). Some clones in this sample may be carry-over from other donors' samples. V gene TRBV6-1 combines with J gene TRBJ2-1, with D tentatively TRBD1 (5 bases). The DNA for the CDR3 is TGTGCCAGCATGGGGCTAGTCGATGAGCAGTTCTTC. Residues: CASMGLVDEQFF.